This is a list of T cell receptor beta chains from one sample in a study of read filtering for tumor transcriptome and immune sequencing. One entry per CDR3 protein, called by TCRdb with MiXCR from the reads. The data show 130,000 or so distinct CDR3 sequences, less than 15% seen once. The sample was a population of CD138-negative cells sorted from bone marrow. The receptors stem from a donor at least 40 years old with multiple myeloma. Both conserved end residues are part of each CDR3. Each record gives: clone size, CDR3 length, J gene, V gene, D gene, CDR3 DNA, CDR3 protein. A D gene is named only where the DNA matches it firmly. Clone size appears in some rows only: once, few, many, or a class for an expanded clone.

size: many
length: 15
J: TRBJ2-1
V: TRBV12-3/TRBV12-4
D: TRBD2
DNA: TGTGCCAGCAGTCTTAGCGGGAGAGGAGGAGGTGAGCAGTTCTTC
CDR3: CASSLSGRGGGEQFF

size: .
length: 13
J: TRBJ2-7
V: TRBV11-2
D: .
DNA: TGTGCCAGCAGCTTATCTTCTCCCTACGAGCAGTACTTC
CDR3: CASSLSSPYEQYF

size: many
length: 17
J: TRBJ1-1
V: TRBV6-2/TRBV6-3
D: .
DNA: TGTGCCAGCAGGACCCGAACAGGTTGGTTTATGAACACTGAAGCTTTCTTT
CDR3: CASRTRTGWFMNTEAFF

size: many
length: 13
J: TRBJ2-7
V: TRBV6-2/TRBV6-3
D: .
DNA: TGTGCCAGCAGTTACTCGGCAGACTACGAGCAGTACTTC
CDR3: CASSYSADYEQYF

size: few
length: 11
J: TRBJ2-7
V: TRBV13
D: .
DNA: TGTGCCAGCAGTCTTCACTACGAGCAGTACTTC
CDR3: CASSLHYEQYF

size: many
length: 12
J: TRBJ1-1
V: TRBV29-1
D: .
DNA: TGCAGCGTTGATTTCGGGGCGACTGAAGCTTTCTTT
CDR3: CSVDFGATEAFF

size: .
length: 15
J: TRBJ2-2
V: TRBV14
D: TRBD2
DNA: TGTGCCAGCAGCCAAGTTCTAGCGGGGACCGGGGAGCTGTTTTTT
CDR3: CASSQVLAGTGELFF

size: .
length: 17
J: TRBJ2-7
V: TRBV13
D: TRBD1
DNA: TGTGCCAGCAGCTCTTCCGGTCGACAGGGTGGGAGCTACGAGCAGTACTTC
CDR3: CASSSSGRQGGSYEQYF

size: many
length: 15
J: TRBJ2-3
V: TRBV4-3
D: .
DNA: TGCGCCAGCAGCCAAGCCAGACAGTTCACAGATACGCAGTATTTT
CDR3: CASSQARQFTDTQYF

size: many
length: 13
J: TRBJ2-5
V: TRBV4-3
D: .
DNA: TGCGCCAGTTCCCGGGACGTACAAGAGACCCAGTACTTC
CDR3: CASSRDVQETQYF

size: many
length: 18
J: TRBJ2-2
V: TRBV12-3/TRBV12-4
D: .
DNA: TGTGCCAGCAGTTTTTGGGCCCCTCACGGACCGAACACCGGGGAGCTGTTTTTT
CDR3: CASSFWAPHGPNTGELFF

size: many
length: 13
J: TRBJ1-5
V: TRBV14
D: .
DNA: TGTGCCAGCAGCCCTTACTTCCGGGGACCACAGCATTTT
CDR3: CASSPYFRGPQHF

size: many
length: 12
J: TRBJ1-6
V: TRBV9
D: .
DNA: TGTGCCAGCAGCACCGAGGGCTCACCCCTCCACTTT
CDR3: CASSTEGSPLHF

size: many
length: 14
J: TRBJ1-1
V: TRBV10-3
D: .
DNA: TGTGCCATCAGTGAGTCGATCATGAACACTGAAGCTTTCTTT
CDR3: CAISESIMNTEAFF

size: .
length: 16
J: TRBJ2-3
V: TRBV7-2
D: .
DNA: TGTGCCAGCAGCTTCCGGGACGTCGCTAGCGCAGATACGCAGTATTTT
CDR3: CASSFRDVASADTQYF

size: many
length: 13
J: TRBJ2-7
V: TRBV25-1
D: TRBD1
DNA: TGTGCCAGCTCAGGACAGGGAAGGTACGAGCAGTACTTC
CDR3: CASSGQGRYEQYF

size: many
length: 15
J: TRBJ2-2
V: TRBV24-1
D: .
DNA: TGTGCCACGTCCCAGGGTTCCGCGAACACCGGGGAGCTGTTTTTT
CDR3: CATSQGSANTGELFF

size: many
length: 13
J: TRBJ1-4
V: TRBV20-1
D: .
DNA: TGCAGTGCTAGAGAGGGGGGTAGGGAAAAACTGTTTTTT
CDR3: CSAREGGREKLFF

size: many
length: 13
J: TRBJ2-7
V: TRBV19
D: .
DNA: TGTGCCAGTAAGACAGGACGGACCTACGAGCAGTACTTC
CDR3: CASKTGRTYEQYF

size: many
length: 14
J: TRBJ2-1
V: TRBV6-6
D: .
DNA: TGTGCCAGCAGTCACTCGGGACCAGCGAATGAGCAGTTCTTC
CDR3: CASSHSGPANEQFF

size: many
length: 12
J: TRBJ2-5
V: TRBV7-6
D: .
DNA: TGTGCCAGCAGCTCAGGACAAGAGACCCAGTACTTC
CDR3: CASSSGQETQYF

size: many
length: 14
J: TRBJ2-1
V: TRBV24-1
D: .
DNA: TGTGCCACCGGGGATATGAGCTCCTACAATGAGCAGTTCTTC
CDR3: CATGDMSSYNEQFF

size: many
length: 15
J: TRBJ2-1
V: TRBV14
D: .
DNA: TGTGCCAGCAGCCCCCGCCCTGCAGGGTTCAATGAGCAGTTCTTC
CDR3: CASSPRPAGFNEQFF

size: many
length: 15
J: TRBJ1-5
V: TRBV6-1
D: TRBD1
DNA: TGTGCCAGCAGTTACCGGGACAGCAGCAATCAGCCCCAGCATTTT
CDR3: CASSYRDSSNQPQHF

size: many
length: 16
J: TRBJ2-2
V: TRBV6-1
D: TRBD2
DNA: TGTGCCAGCATTTACACTAGCGGGATTGACACCGGGGAGCTGTTTTTT
CDR3: CASIYTSGIDTGELFF

size: many
length: 15
J: TRBJ2-2
V: TRBV27
D: TRBD1
DNA: TGTGCCAGCAGTCCCGAGACAGGGGAGACCGGGGAGCTGTTTTTT
CDR3: CASSPETGETGELFF

size: many
length: 16
J: TRBJ1-1
V: TRBV4-1
D: .
DNA: TGCGCCAGCAGCCAAGAAGGGAGGGGAAGGGTCACTGAAGCTTTCTTT
CDR3: CASSQEGRGRVTEAFF

size: many
length: 16
J: TRBJ1-3
V: TRBV4-3
D: TRBD1
DNA: TGCGCCAGCAGCCTCGGACAGGGGGCGTCTGGAAACACCATATATTTT
CDR3: CASSLGQGASGNTIYF

size: many
length: 13
J: TRBJ1-1
V: TRBV2
D: .
DNA: TGTGCCAGCAGTCGTGAAGGGTTGACTGAAGCTTTCTTT
CDR3: CASSREGLTEAFF

size: many
length: 12
J: TRBJ2-2
V: TRBV3-1
D: .
DNA: TGTGCCAGCAGCCCCATCCCCCGGGAGCTGTTTTTT
CDR3: CASSPIPRELFF

size: many
length: 18
J: TRBJ2-1
V: TRBV5-6
D: TRBD2
DNA: TGTGCCAGCAGCCCCAGGTGGTGGCGGGAGGGCCGGGACAATGAGCAGTTCTTC
CDR3: CASSPRWWREGRDNEQFF

size: many
length: 14
J: TRBJ1-5
V: TRBV20-1
D: .
DNA: TGCAGTGCTAGAGTCCCCCGTAGCAATCAGCCCCAGCATTTT
CDR3: CSARVPRSNQPQHF

size: few
length: 14
J: TRBJ2-2
V: TRBV29-1
D: .
DNA: TGCAGCGTGGACGCGCGGGGCAACACCGGGGAGCTGTTTTTT
CDR3: CSVDARGNTGELFF

size: few
length: 17
J: TRBJ2-7
V: TRBV7-2
D: TRBD2
DNA: TGTGCCAGCAGCCCTCGGGGCAGCGGGAGCGGGAAAATTGGGCAGTACTTC
CDR3: CASSPRGSGSGKIGQYF

size: many
length: 13
J: TRBJ2-5
V: TRBV20-1
D: .
DNA: TGCAGTGCTCCCAGGGGAGGCGAAGAGACCCAGTACTTC
CDR3: CSAPRGGEETQYF

size: many
length: 14
J: TRBJ2-1
V: TRBV12-3/TRBV12-4
D: .
DNA: TGTGCCAGCAGGCCCGGGGCATCAGGACGAGAGCAGTTCTTC
CDR3: CASRPGASGREQFF

size: few
length: 15
J: TRBJ2-5
V: TRBV18
D: TRBD1
DNA: TGTGCCAGCTCCCGGACAGGGTTGGACCAAGAGACCCAGTACTTC
CDR3: CASSRTGLDQETQYF

size: many
length: 15
J: TRBJ2-7
V: TRBV6-5
D: TRBD1
DNA: TGTGCCAGCAGTTACTCCGGGACAGGGACCTACGAGCAGTACTTC
CDR3: CASSYSGTGTYEQYF

size: many
length: 14
J: TRBJ2-7
V: TRBV5-6
D: TRBD1
DNA: TGTGCCAGCGGCCGGGACAGGAGCTCCTACGAGCAGTACTTC
CDR3: CASGRDRSSYEQYF